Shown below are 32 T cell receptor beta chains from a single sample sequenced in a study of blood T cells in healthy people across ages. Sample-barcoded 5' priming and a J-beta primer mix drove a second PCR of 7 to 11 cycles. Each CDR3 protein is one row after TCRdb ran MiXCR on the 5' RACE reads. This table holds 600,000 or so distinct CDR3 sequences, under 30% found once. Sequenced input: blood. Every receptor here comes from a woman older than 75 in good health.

CDR3 in amino acids: CASSLAGDLDREQFF. The CDR3 nucleotides read TGTGCCAGCAGCTTAGCGGGGGACCTCGACCGGGAGCAGTTCTTC. This sequence joins TRBV7-2 and TRBJ2-1; D tentatively fits TRBD1 or TRBD2 (5 bases each). The CDR3 has 15 residues. Germline CDR1 SGHTA, CDR2 FQGNSA. Trimming cost V 0 bases and J 10 bases, with 16 bases left between them.

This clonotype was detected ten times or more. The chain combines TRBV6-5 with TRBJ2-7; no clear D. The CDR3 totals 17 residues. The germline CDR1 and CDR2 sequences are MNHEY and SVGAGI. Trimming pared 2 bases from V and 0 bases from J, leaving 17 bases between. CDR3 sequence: CASSYDPGRWISYEQYF. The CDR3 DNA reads TGTGCCAGCAGTTACGACCCGGGCAGGTGGATCTCCTACGAGCAGTACTTC.

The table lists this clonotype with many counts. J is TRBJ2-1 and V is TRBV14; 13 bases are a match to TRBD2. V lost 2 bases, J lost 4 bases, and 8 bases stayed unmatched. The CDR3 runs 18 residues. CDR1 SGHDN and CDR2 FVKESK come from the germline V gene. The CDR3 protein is CASSQSRLAGGLYNEQFF. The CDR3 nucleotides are TGTGCCAGCAGCCAATCCCGACTAGCGGGGGGACTTTACAATGAGCAGTTCTTC.

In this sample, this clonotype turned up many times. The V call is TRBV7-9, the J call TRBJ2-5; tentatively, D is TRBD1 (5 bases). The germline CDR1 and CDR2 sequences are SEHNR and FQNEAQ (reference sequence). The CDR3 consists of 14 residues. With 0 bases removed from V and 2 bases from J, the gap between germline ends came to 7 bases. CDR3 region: CASSLATVQETQYF. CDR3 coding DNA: TGTGCCAGCAGCTTAGCGACAGTTCAAGAGACCCAGTACTTC. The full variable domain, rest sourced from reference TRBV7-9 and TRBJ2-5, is DTGVSQNPRHKITKRGQNVTFRCDPISEHNRLYWYRQTLGQGPEFLTYFQNEAQLEKSRLLSDRFSAERPKGSFSTLEIQRTEQGDSAMYLCASSLATVQETQYFGPGTRLLVL.

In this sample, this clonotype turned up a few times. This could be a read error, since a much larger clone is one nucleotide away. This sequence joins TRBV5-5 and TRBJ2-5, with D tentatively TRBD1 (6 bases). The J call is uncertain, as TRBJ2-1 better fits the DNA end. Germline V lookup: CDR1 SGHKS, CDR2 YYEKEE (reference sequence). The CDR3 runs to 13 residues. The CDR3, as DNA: TGTGCCAGCAGTTCGGACAGCCAAGAGACCCAGTTCTTC. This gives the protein CASSSDSQETQFF.

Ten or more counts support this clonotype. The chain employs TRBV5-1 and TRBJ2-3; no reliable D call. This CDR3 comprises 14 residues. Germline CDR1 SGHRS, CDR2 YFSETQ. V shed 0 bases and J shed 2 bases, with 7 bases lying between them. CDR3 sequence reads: CASSLVDTTDTQYF. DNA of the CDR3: TGCGCCAGCAGCTTGGTCGACACCACAGATACGCAGTATTTT.

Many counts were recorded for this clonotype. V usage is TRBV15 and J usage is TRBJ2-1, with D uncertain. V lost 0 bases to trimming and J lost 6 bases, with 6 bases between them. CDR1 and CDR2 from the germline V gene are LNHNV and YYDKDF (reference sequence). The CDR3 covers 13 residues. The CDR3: CATSRDRGNEQFF. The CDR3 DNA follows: TGTGCCACCAGCAGAGATCGAGGCAATGAGCAGTTCTTC.

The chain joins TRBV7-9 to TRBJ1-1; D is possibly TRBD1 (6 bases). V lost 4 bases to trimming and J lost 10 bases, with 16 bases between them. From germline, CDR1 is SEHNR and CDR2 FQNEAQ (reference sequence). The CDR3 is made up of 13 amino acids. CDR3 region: CASSSSGTSGAFF. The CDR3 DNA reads TGTGCCAGCAGCTCCTCCGGGACATCAGGAGCTTTCTTT. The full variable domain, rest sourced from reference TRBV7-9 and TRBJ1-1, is DTGVSQNPRHKITKRGQNVTFRCDPISEHNRLYWYRQTLGQGPEFLTYFQNEAQLEKSRLLSDRFSAERPKGSFSTLEIQRTEQGDSAMYLCASSSSGTSGAFFGQGTRLTVV.

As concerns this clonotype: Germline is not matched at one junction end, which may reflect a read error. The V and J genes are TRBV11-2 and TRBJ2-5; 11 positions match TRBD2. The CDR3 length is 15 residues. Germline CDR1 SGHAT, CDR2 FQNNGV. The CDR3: CVSSSSSGRLETQYF. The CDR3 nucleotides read TGTGTCAGCAGCTCCTCTAGCGGGAGGCTCGAGACCCAGTACTTC.

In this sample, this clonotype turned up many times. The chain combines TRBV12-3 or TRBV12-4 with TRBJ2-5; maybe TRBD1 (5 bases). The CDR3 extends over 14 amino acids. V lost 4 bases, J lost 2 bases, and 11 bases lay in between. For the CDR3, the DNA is TGTGCCAGCAGTTCGACAGTGATTCAAGAGACCCAGTACTTC. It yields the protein CASSSTVIQETQYF.

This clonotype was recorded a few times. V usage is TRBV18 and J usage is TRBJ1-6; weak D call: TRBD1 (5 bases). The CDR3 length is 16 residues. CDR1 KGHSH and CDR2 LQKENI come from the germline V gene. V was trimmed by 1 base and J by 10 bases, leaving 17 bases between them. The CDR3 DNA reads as TGTGCCAGCTCACCACGGGGCGTCGCAAGTGGATCACCCCTCCACTTT. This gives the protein CASSPRGVASGSPLHF. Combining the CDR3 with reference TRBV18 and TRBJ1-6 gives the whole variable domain NAGVMQNPRHLVRRRGQEARLRCSPMKGHSHVYWYRQLPEEGLKFMVYLQKENIIDESGMPKERFSAEFPKEGPSILRIQQVVRGDSAAYFCASSPRGVASGSPLHFGNGTRLTVT.

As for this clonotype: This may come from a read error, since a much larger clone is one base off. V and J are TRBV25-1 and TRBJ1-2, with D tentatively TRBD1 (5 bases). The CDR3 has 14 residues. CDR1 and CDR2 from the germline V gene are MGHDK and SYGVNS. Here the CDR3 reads CASSDRAGRYDYTF. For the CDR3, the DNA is TGTGCCAGCAGTGATCGGGCAGGGCGCTATGACTACACCTTC.

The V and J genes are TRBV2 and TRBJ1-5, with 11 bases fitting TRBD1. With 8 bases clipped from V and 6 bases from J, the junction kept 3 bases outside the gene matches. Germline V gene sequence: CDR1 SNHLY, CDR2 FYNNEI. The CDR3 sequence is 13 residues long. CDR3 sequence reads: CASGQGAGQPQHF. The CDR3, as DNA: TGTGCCAGCGGACAGGGGGCGGGTCAGCCCCAGCATTTT.

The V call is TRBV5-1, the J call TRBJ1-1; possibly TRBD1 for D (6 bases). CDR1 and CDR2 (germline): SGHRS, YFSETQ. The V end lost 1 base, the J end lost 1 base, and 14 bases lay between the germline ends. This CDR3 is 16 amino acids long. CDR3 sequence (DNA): TGCGCCAGCAGCTTGCTCCGGGGGCCGGGGAACACTGAAGCTTTCTTT. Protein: CASSLLRGPGNTEAFF.

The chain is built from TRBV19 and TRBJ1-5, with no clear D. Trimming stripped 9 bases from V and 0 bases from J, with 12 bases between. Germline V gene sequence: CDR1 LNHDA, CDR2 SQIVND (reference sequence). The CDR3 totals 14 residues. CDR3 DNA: TGTGCCAGCGAGGACGAGGGTAGCAATCAGCCCCAGCATTTT. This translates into CASEDEGSNQPQHF.

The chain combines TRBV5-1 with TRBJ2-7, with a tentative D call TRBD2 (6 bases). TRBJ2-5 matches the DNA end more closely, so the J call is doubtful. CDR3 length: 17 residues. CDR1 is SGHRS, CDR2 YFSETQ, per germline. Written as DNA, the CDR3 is TGCGCCAGCAGCTTGGAACCGGGGGACGCGACTCGAGAGACCCAGTACTTC. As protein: CASSLEPGDATRETQYF.

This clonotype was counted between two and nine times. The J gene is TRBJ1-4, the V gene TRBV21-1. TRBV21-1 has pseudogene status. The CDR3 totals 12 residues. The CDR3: CASSKWGEKLFF. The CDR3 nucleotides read TGTGCCAGCAGCAAGTGGGGTGAAAAACTGTTTTTT.

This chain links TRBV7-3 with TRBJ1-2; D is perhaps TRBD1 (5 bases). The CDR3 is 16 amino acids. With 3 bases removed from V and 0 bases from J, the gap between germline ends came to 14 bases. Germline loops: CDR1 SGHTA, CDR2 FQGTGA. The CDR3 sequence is CASSFSQGRANYGYTF. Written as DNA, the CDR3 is TGTGCCAGCAGCTTCTCGCAGGGACGTGCTAACTATGGCTACACCTTC.

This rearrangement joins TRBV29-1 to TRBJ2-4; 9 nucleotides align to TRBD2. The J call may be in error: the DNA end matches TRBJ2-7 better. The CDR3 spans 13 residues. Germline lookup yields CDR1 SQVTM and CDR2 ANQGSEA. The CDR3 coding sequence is TGCAGCGTTTGGCTAGCGGGAAAGTACGAGCAGTACTTC. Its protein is CSVWLAGKYEQYF.

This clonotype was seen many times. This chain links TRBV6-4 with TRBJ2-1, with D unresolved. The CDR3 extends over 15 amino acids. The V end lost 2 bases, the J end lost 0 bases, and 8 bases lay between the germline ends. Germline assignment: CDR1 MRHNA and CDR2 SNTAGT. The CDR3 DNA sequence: TGTGCCAGCAGTGACGGCTTGAGCTCCTACAATGAGCAGTTCTTC. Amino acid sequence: CASSDGLSSYNEQFF.

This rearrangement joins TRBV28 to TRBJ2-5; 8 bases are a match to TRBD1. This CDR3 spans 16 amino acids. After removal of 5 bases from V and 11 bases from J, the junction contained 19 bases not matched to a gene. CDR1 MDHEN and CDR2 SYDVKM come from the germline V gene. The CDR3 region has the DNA TGTGCCAGCAGTCCCTTTGGGACAGGTGCTTCCAATGAGCAGTACTTC. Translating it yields CASSPFGTGASNEQYF.

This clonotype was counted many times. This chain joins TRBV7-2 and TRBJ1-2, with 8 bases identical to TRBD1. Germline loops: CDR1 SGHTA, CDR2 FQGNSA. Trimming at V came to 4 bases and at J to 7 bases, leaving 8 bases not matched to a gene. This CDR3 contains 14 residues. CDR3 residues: CASSSSTGAGGYTF. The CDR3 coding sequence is TGTGCCAGCAGCTCTTCGACAGGGGCGGGTGGCTACACCTTC.

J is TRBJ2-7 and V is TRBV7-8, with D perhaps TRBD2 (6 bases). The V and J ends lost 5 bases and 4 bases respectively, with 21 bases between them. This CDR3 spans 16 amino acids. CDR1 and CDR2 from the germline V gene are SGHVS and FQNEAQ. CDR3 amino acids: CASSPRRVHTKYEQYF. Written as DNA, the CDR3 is TGTGCCAGCAGCCCAAGGAGGGTCCACACCAAGTACGAGCAGTACTTC.

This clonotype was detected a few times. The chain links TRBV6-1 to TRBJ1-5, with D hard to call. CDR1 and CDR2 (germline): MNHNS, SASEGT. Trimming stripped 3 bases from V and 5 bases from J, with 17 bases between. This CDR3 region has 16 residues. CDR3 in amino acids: CASSDPKDRGYQPQHF. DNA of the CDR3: TGTGCCAGCAGTGACCCCAAGGACCGAGGGTATCAGCCCCAGCATTTT.

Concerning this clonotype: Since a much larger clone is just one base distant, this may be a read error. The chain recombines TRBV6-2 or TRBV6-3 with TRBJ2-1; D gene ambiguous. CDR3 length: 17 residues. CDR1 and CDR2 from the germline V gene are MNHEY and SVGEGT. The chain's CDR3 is CASSYSAILLSYNERFF. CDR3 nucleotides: TGTGCCAGCAGTTACTCGGCGATACTCTTATCTTACAATGAGCGGTTCTTC.

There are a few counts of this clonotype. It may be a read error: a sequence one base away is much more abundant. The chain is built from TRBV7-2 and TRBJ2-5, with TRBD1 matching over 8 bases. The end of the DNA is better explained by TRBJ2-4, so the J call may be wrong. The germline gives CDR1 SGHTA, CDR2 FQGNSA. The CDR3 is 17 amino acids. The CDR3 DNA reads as TGTGCCAGCAGCGCCGGACAGGGATTGGGGCCCAGAAACATTCAGTACTTC. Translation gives CASSAGQGLGPRNIQYF.

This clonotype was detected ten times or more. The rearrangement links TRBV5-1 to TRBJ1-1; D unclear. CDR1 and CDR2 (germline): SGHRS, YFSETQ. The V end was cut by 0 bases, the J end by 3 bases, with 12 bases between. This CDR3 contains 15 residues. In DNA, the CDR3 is TGCGCCAGCAGCTTGGGAGAGGGAGGGTACACTGAAGCTTTCTTT. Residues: CASSLGEGGYTEAFF. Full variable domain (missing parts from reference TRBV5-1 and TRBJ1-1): KAGVTQTPRYLIKTRGQQVTLSCSPISGHRSVSWYQQTPGQGLQFLFEYFSETQRNKGNFPGRFSGRQFSNSRSEMNVSTLELGDSALYLCASSLGEGGYTEAFFGQGTRLTVV.

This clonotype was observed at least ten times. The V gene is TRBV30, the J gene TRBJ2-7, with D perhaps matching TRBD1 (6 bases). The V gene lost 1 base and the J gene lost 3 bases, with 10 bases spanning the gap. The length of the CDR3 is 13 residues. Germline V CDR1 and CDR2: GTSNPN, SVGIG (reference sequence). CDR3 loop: CAWSDQGGYEQYF. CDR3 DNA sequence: TGTGCCTGGAGTGACCAAGGGGGCTACGAGCAGTACTTC.

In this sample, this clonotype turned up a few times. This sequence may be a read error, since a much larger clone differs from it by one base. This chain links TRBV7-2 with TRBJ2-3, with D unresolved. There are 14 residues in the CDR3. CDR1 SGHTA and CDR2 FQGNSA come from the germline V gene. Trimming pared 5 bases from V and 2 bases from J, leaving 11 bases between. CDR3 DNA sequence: TGTGCCAGCAGCAGAAACACCTACACAGATACGCAGTATTTT. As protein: CASSRNTYTDTQYF.

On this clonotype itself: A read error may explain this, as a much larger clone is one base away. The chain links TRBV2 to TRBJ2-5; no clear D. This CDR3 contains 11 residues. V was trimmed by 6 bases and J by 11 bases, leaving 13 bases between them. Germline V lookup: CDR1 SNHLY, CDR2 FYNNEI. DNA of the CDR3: TGTGCCAGCAGCGCTGATAGTGAGCAGTACTTC. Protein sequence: CASSADSEQYF.

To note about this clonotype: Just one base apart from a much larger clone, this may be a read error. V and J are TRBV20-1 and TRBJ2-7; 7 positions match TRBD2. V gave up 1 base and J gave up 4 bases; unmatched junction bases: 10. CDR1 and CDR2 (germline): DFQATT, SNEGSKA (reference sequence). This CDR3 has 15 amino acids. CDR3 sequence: CSARVPGGSRYEQYF. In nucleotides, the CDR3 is TGCAGTGCTAGAGTACCGGGGGGATCTCGATACGAGCAGTACTTC.

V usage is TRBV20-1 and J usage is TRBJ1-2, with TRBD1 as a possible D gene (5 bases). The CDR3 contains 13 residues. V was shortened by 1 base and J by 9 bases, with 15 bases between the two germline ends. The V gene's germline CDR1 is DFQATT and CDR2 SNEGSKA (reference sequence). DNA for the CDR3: TGCAGTGCTAGAGCCGGGGGGGGACTAAGCTACACCTTC. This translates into CSARAGGGLSYTF.